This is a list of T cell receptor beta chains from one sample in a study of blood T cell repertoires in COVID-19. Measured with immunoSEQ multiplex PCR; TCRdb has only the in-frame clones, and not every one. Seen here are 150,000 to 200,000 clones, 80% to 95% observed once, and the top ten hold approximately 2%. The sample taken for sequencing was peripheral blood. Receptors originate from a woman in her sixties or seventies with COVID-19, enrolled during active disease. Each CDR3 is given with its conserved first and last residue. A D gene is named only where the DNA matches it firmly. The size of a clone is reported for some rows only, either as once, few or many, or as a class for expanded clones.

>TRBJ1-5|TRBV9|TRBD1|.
TGTGCCAGCAGCGCCCGGGACAGGGGCAATCAGCCCCAGCATTTT
CASSARDRGNQPQHF
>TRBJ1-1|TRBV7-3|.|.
TGTGCCAGCAGCTCGCAGGGGAACACTGAAGCTTTCTTT
CASSSQGNTEAFF
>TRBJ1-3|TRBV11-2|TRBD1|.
TGTGCCAGCAGCAGGGACAGGGTGCGGTCTGGAAACACCATATATTTT
CASSRDRVRSGNTIYF
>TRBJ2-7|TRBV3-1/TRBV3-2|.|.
TGTGCCAGCAGCCAAGACGACGAGCAGTACTTC
CASSQDDEQYF
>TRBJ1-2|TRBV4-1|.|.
TGCGCCAGCAGCCAAGGGCCACAGGGAAGCTATGGCTACACCTTC
CASSQGPQGSYGYTF
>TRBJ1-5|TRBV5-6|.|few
TGTGCCAGCAGCTCACTGGGCCAGCCCCAGCATTTT
CASSSLGQPQHF
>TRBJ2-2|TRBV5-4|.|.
TGTGCCAGCAGCTTGGGCAGGGTGAACACCGGGGAGCTGTTTTTT
CASSLGRVNTGELFF
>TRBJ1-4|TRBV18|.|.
TGTGCCAGCTCACCTAGACTCGGGGAAAAACTGTTTTTT
CASSPRLGEKLFF
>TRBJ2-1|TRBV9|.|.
TGTGCCAGCAGCGTAGTGGCTTACAATGAGCAGTTCTTC
CASSVVAYNEQFF
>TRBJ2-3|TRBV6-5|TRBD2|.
TGTGCCAGCAGGGTAGCGGGGGGGAGGTCAGATACGCAGTATTTT
CASRVAGGRSDTQYF
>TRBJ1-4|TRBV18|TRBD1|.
TGTGCCAGCTCACCAACAGGGGGAGTAGAAAAACTGTTTTTT
CASSPTGGVEKLFF
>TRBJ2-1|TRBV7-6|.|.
TGTGCCAGCAGCCCCTGGCTAGCAGAAGGCAATGAGCAGTTCTTC
CASSPWLAEGNEQFF
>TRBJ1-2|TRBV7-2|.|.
TGTGCCAGCAGCTTAGAAAGGGGCTATGGCTACACCTTC
CASSLERGYGYTF
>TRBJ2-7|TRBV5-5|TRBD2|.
TGTGCCAGCAGCCCCATGACTAGCGTCTACGAGCAGTACTTC
CASSPMTSVYEQYF
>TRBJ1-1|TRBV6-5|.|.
TGTGCCAGCAGTTACTCCGGGAACAGTTACACTGAAGCTTTCTTT
CASSYSGNSYTEAFF
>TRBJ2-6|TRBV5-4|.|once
TGTGCCAGCAGATTAGGATCAGGGGTCCCCGTCCTGACTTTC
CASRLGSGVPVLTF
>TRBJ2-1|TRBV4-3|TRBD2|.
TGCGCCAGCAGCCAAGATCCAATAGCGGGGTATTCAGATGAGCAGTTCTTC
CASSQDPIAGYSDEQFF